This T cell receptor (beta chain) is from a study of T cell responses to AZD1222 COVID-19 vaccine. Pooled samples include second doses given at about 4 or 12 weeks. Sequenced by immunoSEQ multiplex PCR; TCRdb stores in-frame clones only, minus some. The sample has about 86,000 clones; around nine tenths are singletons. Regarding the study as a whole: Clonal diversity was possibly underestimated, and white British individuals and females predominated among donors.

The V end was cut by 2 bases, the J end by 3 bases, with 10 bases between. CDR3 size: 14 residues. Germline loops: CDR1 MNHEY, CDR2 SVGEGT. A remark on this clone: Its antigen is still unknown.

V and J are TRBV6-2 or TRBV6-3 and TRBJ1-1; no clear D gene. This TCR derives from an adult who received the AZD1222 COVID-19 vaccine. The source material was peripheral blood, sampled 28 days after the second AZD1222 dose. The CDR3 nucleotides are TGTGCCAGCAGTTACCGGGGTCTAGACACTGAAGCTTTCTTT. Translating gives CASSYRGLDTEAFF.